One T cell receptor beta chain is described in this entry. This clonotype was detected ten times or more. Its antigen is not yet known. Base qualities are not recorded, but no much larger clone differs from it by a single base. The data stem from a study of identical twins (TCRdb year 2016). The study in broad terms: To test whether fetal clonotypes persist, the study used deep sequencing on TCR alpha and beta repertoires from monozygotic twins, unrelated adults of various ages, and cord blood. To rule out contamination, the twin experiments were replicated at different times with different library preparation protocols.

Only healthy Caucasian donors were included. Three pairs of female monozygotic twins, all aged about 18 to 30 years, were included in the twin cohort. The RNA used for TCR libraries was isolated from peripheral blood mononuclear cells. The protocol used for the library was 5' RACE. Reads for this sample came from an Illumina HiSeq 2000. Template switching introduced a universal primer binding site; the final cDNA contained a unique molecular identifier, enabling accurate counting of TCR cDNA molecules. First-strand cDNA for TCR alpha and beta chains was synthesized from specific primers in the conserved constant-segment region. To control for contamination, every cDNA library carried two barcodes: a SMART-Mk sample barcode plus Illumina barcodes. TruSeq adapter sequences along with Illumina sample barcodes were introduced in two successive PCR steps. The TCR alpha and beta cDNA libraries were sequenced on the Illumina HiSeq platform using custom primers. Under the source paper's analysis protocol: MiGEC was used to process raw reads and extract unique molecular identifiers, and MiXCR was used to find CDR3 positions. For each individual, recombination models were inferred using an EM algorithm with the repgenHMM and IGoR tools. The tcR package in R was used for shared clonotype analysis, with sharing normalized by the product of cloneset sizes. Out-of-frame nonproductive sequences were analyzed to study raw recombination free of thymic and clonal selection effects. TCRdb redid the processing of the public reads, applying fastp at Q25 and MiXCR, and retained in-frame beta chains. Every CDR3 protein is listed once, alongside the most common genes and DNA of its rows. The V and J calls were not made by the authors but by TCRdb's processing. The sample contains approximately 620,000 distinct CDR3 sequences, approximately 9% of them found a single time. 0.85% to 1% of the sample is held by the ten biggest clonotypes.

Trimming accounts for 5 bases at V and 8 bases at J, while the number of junction bases matched to no gene is 4. CDR3 length: 15 amino acids, cysteine to phenylalanine. Only the CDR3 region is kept as DNA, spanning 45 bases read in frame from base 1. Here is what the overall study found, with its caveats: Out-of-frame TCR alpha sequences shared between twins showed an excess of low generation-probability sequences compared with coincidental sharing between unrelated individuals. Zero-insertion analyses could be partly confounded by invariant T cells such as MAIT and iNKT, although diverse VJ usage argued against such confounding for most clonotypes. Abundant cord blood beta clonotypes carried fewer insertions; young adult naive repertoires showed a weaker similar trend, while memory repertoires showed none. Because the same donors could not be followed over many years, the conclusions depended on cross-sectional statistical analysis. A weaker excess of twin sharing was found in beta out-of-frame sequences because the signal-to-noise ratio was lowered by fewer shared sequences. Recombination models systematically underestimated out-of-frame TCR alpha sharing in monozygotic twins but agreed with sharing between unrelated individuals.

The same sample was also used in a study of yellow fever vaccine responses in identical twins. The second study reports: According to the authors, the vaccine-induced T cell response in identical twins seemed to be partly convergent and partly specific to each individual. Focusing on identical twins, the study followed the T cell clones that responded to the vaccine, and did so with precision.

This clonotype originated in a woman between 18 and 29 years old in good health. Sequences were obtained from PBMCs. Recombination connected TRBV12-3 or TRBV12-4 to TRBJ2-2, with 14 middle bases fitting TRBD2. The sequenced DNA is TGTGCCAGCAGTCTCGGGACTAGCGGGAGAGGGGAGCTGTTTTTT. Translated, this is CASSLGTSGRGELFF.